Listed below are T cell receptor beta chains from one sample, sequenced in a study of CD8+CD57+ T cells in acquired aplastic anemia. In TCRdb, the reads were re-called with MiXCR into one record per CDR3 protein. The sample has roughly 420,000 distinct CDR3 sequences, around 72% seen once. What was sequenced was sorted CD4+, CD8+, or CD8+CD57+ T cells (not recorded which) from PBMCs. The receptors derive from a human donor in good health, serving as a control. CDR3s include the opening cysteine and the closing phenylalanine or tryptophan. Fields, in order: CDR3 DNA, CDR3 protein, J gene, clone size, V gene, D gene. The D gene is left open where the match is weak. Clone sizes are given selectively: once, few, many, or a class where the clone is expanded.

TGTGCCAGCAGCATTGACAGGGGACGGAACTATGGCTACACCTTC	CASSIDRGRNYGYTF	TRBJ1-2	.	TRBV7-2	TRBD1
TGTGCCAGCAGCTTAATAGATTTCTACGAGCAGTACTTC	CASSLIDFYEQYF	TRBJ2-7	.	TRBV7-8	.
TGCAGGGATACAGCGGGGTGGCAAGAGACCCAGTACTTC	CRDTAGWQETQYF	TRBJ2-5	.	TRBV20-1	TRBD2
TGTGCCAGCACCCTAGCGGCAGGGGACTTGCGTGGCTCCTACCCTCGGACAGGGGGCTACGAGCAGTACTTC	CASTLAAGDLRGSYPRTGGYEQYF	TRBJ2-7	.	TRBV9	TRBD1
TGTGCCTGGAGTGTTCAAGGGGGCAATGGCTACACCTTC	CAWSVQGGNGYTF	TRBJ1-2	.	TRBV30	TRBD1
TGTGCCAGCAGCCTAGCAGGGGAGAATGGCTACACCTTC	CASSLAGENGYTF	TRBJ1-2	.	TRBV7-2	.
TGTGCCAGCAGCCAACAACCCGCGCCATTCGGGGATGAGCAGTTCTTC	CASSQQPAPFGDEQFF	TRBJ2-1	.	TRBV7-2	.
TGTGCCAGCAGCTACCGACAGGGGGCCGGCGAAAAACTGTTTTTT	CASSYRQGAGEKLFF	TRBJ1-4	.	TRBV12-3/TRBV12-4	TRBD1
TGCGCCAGCAAGGACAGTAGAAACTATGGCGAAAAACTGTTTTTT	CASKDSRNYGEKLFF	TRBJ1-4	.	TRBV5-1	.
TGCGCCAGCAGTGCCCGGGCCAAGCCCTCATACGAGCAGTACTTC	CASSARAKPSYEQYF	TRBJ2-7	.	TRBV6-9	.
TGTGCCAGCAGCTTATACGTCGGCTACACAGATACGCAGTATTTT	CASSLYVGYTDTQYF	TRBJ2-3	.	TRBV7-3	.
TGCAGTGCCTTAGATGAGGCGGGTCAGTACAATGAGCAGTTCTTC	CSALDEAGQYNEQFF	TRBJ2-1	many	TRBV20-1	.
TGTGCCAGCAGTTTCCCCGCAGGCGGCTACACCTTC	CASSFPAGGYTF	TRBJ1-2	.	TRBV12-3/TRBV12-4	.
TGTGCCAGCACCCCTCAACGGCGTCGGAACGAGCAGTACTTC	CASTPQRRRNEQYF	TRBJ2-7	.	TRBV7-7	.
TGCAGTGCCCTACTCGGGGGGAACACTGAAGCTTTCTTT	CSALLGGNTEAFF	TRBJ1-1	many	TRBV20-1	.
TGTGCCAGCAGCTTAGCGATAGGAGATACGCAGTATTTT	CASSLAIGDTQYF	TRBJ2-3	.	TRBV11-2	.
TGTGCCAGCCCACTAACCCAAGAGACCCAGTACTTC	CASPLTQETQYF	TRBJ2-5	.	TRBV18	.
TGCAGTGCTTTCTCGGAAATCACAGATAAAGCTTTCTTT	CSAFSEITDKAFF	TRBJ1-1	.	TRBV20-1	.
TGTGCCACCAGCAGCTTATCGGGGTCCAACTACGAGCAGTACTTC	CATSSLSGSNYEQYF	TRBJ2-7	.	TRBV24-1	.
TGTGCCAGCAGCGTAGCAGCAGTTAATGAAAAGCTGTTTTTT	CASSVAAVNEKLFF	TRBJ1-4	once	TRBV7-4	.
TGTGCCACCAGCGCAGGGGGCGGCTATGGCTACACCTTC	CATSAGGGYGYTF	TRBJ1-2	.	TRBV24-1	TRBD1
TGTGCCAGCAGCCCAGAGAGGGGGACTAGCGTGGCGGATTTTTTT	CASSPERGTSVADFF	TRBJ2-2	.	TRBV7-8	TRBD2
TGTGCCAGCAGTTACTTGGCTAGCGGTGCCTACAATGAGCAGTACTTC	CASSYLASGAYNEQYF	TRBJ2-7	.	TRBV6-6	TRBD2
TGTGCCAGCAGCAGCGGGCGGCTGAACACTGAAGCTTTCTTT	CASSSGRLNTEAFF	TRBJ1-1	.	TRBV12-3/TRBV12-4	.
TGTGCCAGCACCCTGGACACCAAAGAGACCCAGTACTTC	CASTLDTKETQYF	TRBJ2-5	.	TRBV2	.
TGTGCCAGCAGCGTAGATGGGGTAGGGCGGGGCTACACCTTC	CASSVDGVGRGYTF	TRBJ1-2	many	TRBV9	.
TGTGCCAGCAGCGTAGAGAGCGAGGGCTACACCTTC	CASSVESEGYTF	TRBJ1-2	.	TRBV11-2	.
TGTGCCAGCAGCTTAGCCTCGGGCATCTACGAGCAGTACTTC	CASSLASGIYEQYF	TRBJ2-7	.	TRBV7-2	.
TGTGCCAGCAGTGATCTGCGGGGGCCCTTCAATGAGCAGTTCTTC	CASSDLRGPFNEQFF	TRBJ2-1	.	TRBV11-2	.
TGTGCCAGCAGCGGCGGGCACGGCAATCAAAAACAGTATTTT	CASSGGHGNQKQYF	TRBJ2-3	once	TRBV7-8	.
TGTGCCAGCAGCCCCGGGACAGGGGGAGAAACTGAGTTTTTT	CASSPGTGGETEFF	TRBJ1-4	.	TRBV2	TRBD1
TGTGCCAGCAGCAATCGGGACAGGGAAGTCAATGAGCAGTTCTTC	CASSNRDREVNEQFF	TRBJ2-1	.	TRBV7-8	TRBD1
TGTGCCAGCAGAGGACCGGGACAGAAGAACACTGAAGCTTTCTTT	CASRGPGQKNTEAFF	TRBJ1-1	.	TRBV12-3/TRBV12-4	TRBD1